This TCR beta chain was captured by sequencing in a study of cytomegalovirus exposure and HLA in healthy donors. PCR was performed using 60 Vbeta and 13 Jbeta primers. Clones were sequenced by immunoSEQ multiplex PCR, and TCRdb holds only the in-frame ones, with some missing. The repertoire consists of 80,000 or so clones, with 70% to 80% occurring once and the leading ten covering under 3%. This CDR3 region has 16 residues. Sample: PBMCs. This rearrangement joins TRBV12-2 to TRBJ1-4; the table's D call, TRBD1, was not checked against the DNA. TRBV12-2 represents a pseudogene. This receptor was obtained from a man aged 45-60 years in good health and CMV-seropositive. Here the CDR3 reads CASRLIQGVTNEKLFF. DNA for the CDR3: TGTGCAAGTCGCTTAATACAGGGAGTAACTAATGAAAAACTGTTTTTT.